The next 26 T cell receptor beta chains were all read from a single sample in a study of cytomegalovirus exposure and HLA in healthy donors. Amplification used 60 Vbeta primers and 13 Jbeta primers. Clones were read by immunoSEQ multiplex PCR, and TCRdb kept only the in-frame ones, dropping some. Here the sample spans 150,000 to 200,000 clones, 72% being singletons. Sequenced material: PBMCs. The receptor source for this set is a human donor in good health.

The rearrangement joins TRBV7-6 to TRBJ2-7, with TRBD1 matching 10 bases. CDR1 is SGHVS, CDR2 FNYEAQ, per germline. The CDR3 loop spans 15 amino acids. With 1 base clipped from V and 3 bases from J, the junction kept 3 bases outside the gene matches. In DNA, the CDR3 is TGTGCCAGCAGCTTAGGGGGGACAGGGGTCTACGAGCAGTACTTC. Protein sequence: CASSLGGTGVYEQYF. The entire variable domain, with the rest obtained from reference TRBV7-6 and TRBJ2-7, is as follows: GAGVSQSPRYKVTKRGQDVALRCDPISGHVSLYWYRQALGQGPEFLTYFNYEAQQDKSGLPNDRFSAERPEGSISTLTIQRTEQRDSAMYRCASSLGGTGVYEQYFGPGTRLTVT.

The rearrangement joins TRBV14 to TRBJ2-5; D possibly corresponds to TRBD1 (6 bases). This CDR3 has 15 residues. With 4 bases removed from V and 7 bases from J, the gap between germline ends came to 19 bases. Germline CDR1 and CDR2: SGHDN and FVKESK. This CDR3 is CASSLTAGTMGTQYF. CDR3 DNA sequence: TGTGCCAGCAGCCTAACGGCCGGGACAATGGGGACCCAGTACTTC.

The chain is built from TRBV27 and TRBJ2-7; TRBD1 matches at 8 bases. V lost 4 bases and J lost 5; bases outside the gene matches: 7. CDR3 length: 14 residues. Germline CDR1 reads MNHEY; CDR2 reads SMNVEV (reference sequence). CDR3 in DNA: TGTGCCAGCAGTTACGGGGTCAGGGGGCACGAGCAGTACTTC. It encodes CASSYGVRGHEQYF.

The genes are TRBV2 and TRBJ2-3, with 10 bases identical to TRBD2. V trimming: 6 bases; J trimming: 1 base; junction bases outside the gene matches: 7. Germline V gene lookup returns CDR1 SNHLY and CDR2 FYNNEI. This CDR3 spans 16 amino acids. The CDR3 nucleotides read TGTGCCAGCAGCAGAGAGGGGACTAGCGGCACAGATACGCAGTATTTT. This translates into CASSREGTSGTDTQYF.

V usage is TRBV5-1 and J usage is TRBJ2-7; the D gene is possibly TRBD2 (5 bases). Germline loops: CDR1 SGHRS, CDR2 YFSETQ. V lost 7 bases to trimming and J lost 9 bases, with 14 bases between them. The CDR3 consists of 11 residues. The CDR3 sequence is CASGLTSGQYF. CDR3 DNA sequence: TGCGCCAGCGGACTTACCAGCGGGCAGTACTTC.

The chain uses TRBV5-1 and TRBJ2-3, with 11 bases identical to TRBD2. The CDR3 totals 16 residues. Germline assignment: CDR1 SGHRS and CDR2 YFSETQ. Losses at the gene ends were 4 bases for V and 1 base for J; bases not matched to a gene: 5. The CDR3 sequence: CASSPGTSGGTDTQYF. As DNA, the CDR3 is TGCGCCAGCAGCCCGGGGACTAGCGGCGGCACAGATACGCAGTATTTT. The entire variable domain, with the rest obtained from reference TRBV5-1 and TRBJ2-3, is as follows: KAGVTQTPRYLIKTRGQQVTLSCSPISGHRSVSWYQQTPGQGLQFLFEYFSETQRNKGNFPGRFSGRQFSNSRSEMNVSTLELGDSALYLCASSPGTSGGTDTQYFGPGTRLTVL.

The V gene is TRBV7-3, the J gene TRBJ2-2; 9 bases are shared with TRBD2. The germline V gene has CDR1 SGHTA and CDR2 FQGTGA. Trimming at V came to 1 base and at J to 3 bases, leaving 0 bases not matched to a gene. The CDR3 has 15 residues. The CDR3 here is CASSLSGGDTGELFF. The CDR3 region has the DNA TGTGCCAGCAGCTTAAGCGGGGGGGACACCGGGGAGCTGTTTTTT.

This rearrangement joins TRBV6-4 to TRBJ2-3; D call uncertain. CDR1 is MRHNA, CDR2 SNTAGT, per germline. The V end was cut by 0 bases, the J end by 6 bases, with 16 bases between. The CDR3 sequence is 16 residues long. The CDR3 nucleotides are TGTGCCAGCAGTGACTCGAACCGCGAGCAACAGGATACGCAGTATTTT. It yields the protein CASSDSNREQQDTQYF.

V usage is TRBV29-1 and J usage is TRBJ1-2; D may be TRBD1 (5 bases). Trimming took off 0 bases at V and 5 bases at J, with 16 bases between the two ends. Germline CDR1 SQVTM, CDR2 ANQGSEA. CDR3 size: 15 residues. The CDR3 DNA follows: TGCAGCGTTGAAGAAACCGGGGGTTCGGGTTATGGCTACACCTTC. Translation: CSVEETGGSGYGYTF.

CDR3 in DNA: TGTGCCAGCAGCTTCGATGGGACAGTCTATGGCTACACCTTC. It specifies CASSFDGTVYGYTF. The V call is TRBV7-2, the J call TRBJ1-2; 7 positions match TRBD1. The CDR3 loop spans 14 amino acids. CDR1 and CDR2 (germline): SGHTA, FQGNSA. The V and J ends lost 3 bases and 4 bases, in that order; junction bases with no gene match: 5. The full variable domain, in which reference TRBV7-2 and TRBJ1-2 provide the parts outside the CDR3, is GAGVSQSPSNKVTEKGKDVELRCDPISGHTALYWYRQSLGQGLEFLIYFQGNSAPDKSGLPSDRFSAERTGGSVSTLTIQRTQQEDSAVYLCASSFDGTVYGYTFGSGTRLTVV.

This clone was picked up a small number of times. As DNA, the CDR3 is TGTGCCAGCAGCTTAGGCCGACAGGGGGGGCATCAGCCCCAGCATTTT. This sequence encodes CASSLGRQGGHQPQHF. The chain is built from TRBV7-9 and TRBJ1-5, with 9 bases lining up with TRBD1. CDR1 and CDR2 from the germline V gene are SEHNR and FQNEAQ (reference sequence). The CDR3 runs 16 residues. The ends lost 1 base at V and 5 bases at J; junction bases unmatched: 6.

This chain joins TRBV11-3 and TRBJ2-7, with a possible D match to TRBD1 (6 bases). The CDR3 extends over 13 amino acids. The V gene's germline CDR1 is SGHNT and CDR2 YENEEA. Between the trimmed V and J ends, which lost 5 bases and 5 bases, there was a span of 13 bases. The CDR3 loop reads CASSRTATNEQYF. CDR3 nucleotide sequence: TGTGCCAGCAGCCGGACAGCCACCAACGAGCAGTACTTC.

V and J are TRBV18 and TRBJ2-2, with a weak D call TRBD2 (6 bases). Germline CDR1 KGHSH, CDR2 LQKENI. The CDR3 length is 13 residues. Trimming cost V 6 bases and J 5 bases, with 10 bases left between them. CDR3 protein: CASSQGGTGELFF. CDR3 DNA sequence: TGTGCCAGCTCCCAAGGAGGGACCGGGGAGCTGTTTTTT.

The CDR3 sequence is CASSQEPGQGADEQFF. The CDR3 nucleotides read TGCGCCAGCAGCCAAGAACCGGGACAGGGGGCGGATGAGCAGTTCTTC. V and J are TRBV4-1 and TRBJ2-1; the match to TRBD1 covers 12 bases. The CDR3 is 16 residues long. Losses at the gene ends were 0 bases for V and 8 bases for J; bases not matched to a gene: 5. Germline lookup yields CDR1 MGHRA and CDR2 YSYEKL.

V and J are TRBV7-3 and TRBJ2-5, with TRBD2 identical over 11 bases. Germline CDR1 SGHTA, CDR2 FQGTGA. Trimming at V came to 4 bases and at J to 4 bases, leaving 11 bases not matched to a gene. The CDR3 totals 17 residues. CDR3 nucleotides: TGTGCCAGCAGCTCCACCCCCCTAGCGGGGGGTCGAGAGACCCAGTACTTC. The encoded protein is CASSSTPLAGGRETQYF.

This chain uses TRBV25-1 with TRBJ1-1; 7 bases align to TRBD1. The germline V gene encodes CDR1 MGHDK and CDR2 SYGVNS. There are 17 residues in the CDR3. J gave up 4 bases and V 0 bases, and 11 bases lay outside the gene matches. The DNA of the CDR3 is TGTGCCAGCAGTGAATATTTAGGAGGGGGCAGTAGCACTGAAGCTTTCTTT. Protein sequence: CASSEYLGGGSSTEAFF.

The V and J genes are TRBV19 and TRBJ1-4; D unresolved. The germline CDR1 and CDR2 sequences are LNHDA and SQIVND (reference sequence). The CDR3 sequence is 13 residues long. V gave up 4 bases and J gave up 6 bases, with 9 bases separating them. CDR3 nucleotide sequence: TGTGCCAGTAGTAGTCGGCTAGATGAAAAACTGTTTTTT. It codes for CASSSRLDEKLFF.

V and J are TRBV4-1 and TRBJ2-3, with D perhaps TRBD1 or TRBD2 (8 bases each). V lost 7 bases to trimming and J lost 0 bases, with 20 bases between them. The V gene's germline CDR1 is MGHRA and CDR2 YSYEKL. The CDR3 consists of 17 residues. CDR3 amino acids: CASTQGASGGSTDTQYF. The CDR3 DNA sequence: TGCGCCAGCACCCAGGGGGCGAGCGGGGGCAGCACAGATACGCAGTATTTT.

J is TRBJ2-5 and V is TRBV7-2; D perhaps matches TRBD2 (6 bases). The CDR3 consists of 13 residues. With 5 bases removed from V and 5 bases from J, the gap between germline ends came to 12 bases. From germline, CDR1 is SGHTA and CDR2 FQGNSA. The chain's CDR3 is CASSTSEGETQYF. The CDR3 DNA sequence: TGTGCCAGCAGCACGTCGGAGGGGGAGACCCAGTACTTC.

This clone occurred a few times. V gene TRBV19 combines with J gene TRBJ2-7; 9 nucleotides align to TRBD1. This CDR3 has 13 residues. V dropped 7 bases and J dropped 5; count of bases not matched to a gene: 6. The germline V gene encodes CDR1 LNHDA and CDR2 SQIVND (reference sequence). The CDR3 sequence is CASTDRGGNEQYF. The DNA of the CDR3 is TGTGCCAGTACTGACAGGGGGGGCAACGAGCAGTACTTC.

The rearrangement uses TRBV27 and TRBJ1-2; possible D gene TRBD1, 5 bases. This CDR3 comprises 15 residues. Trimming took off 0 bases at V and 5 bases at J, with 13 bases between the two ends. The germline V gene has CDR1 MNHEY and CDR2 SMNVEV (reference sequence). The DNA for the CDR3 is TGTGCCAGCAGTTTATCGGCAGGGAAATTATATGGCTACACCTTC. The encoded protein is CASSLSAGKLYGYTF.

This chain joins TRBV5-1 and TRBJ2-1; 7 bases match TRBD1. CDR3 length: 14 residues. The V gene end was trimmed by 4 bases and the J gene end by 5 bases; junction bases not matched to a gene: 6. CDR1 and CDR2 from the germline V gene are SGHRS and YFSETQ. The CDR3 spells CASSLGQIHNEQFF. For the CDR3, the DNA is TGCGCCAGCAGCCTGGGACAGATACACAATGAGCAGTTCTTC.

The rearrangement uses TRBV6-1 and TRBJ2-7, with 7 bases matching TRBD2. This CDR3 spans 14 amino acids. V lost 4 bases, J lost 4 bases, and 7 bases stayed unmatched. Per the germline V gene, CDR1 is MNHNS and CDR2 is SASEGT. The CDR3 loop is CASSGPGGGYEQYF. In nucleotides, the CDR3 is TGTGCCAGCAGTGGTCCCGGCGGGGGATACGAGCAGTACTTC.

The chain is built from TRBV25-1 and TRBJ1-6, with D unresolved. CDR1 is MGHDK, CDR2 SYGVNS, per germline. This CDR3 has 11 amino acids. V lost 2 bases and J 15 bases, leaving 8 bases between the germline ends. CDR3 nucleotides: TGTGCCAGCAGTGAAGAGACGGGCCTCCACTTT. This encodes CASSEETGLHF.

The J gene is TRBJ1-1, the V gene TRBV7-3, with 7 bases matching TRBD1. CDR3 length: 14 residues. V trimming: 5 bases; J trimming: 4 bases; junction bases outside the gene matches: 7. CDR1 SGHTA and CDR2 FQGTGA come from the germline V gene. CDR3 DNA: TGTGCCAGCAGCCCCGACAGGGCGGGCACTGAAGCTTTCTTT. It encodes CASSPDRAGTEAFF.

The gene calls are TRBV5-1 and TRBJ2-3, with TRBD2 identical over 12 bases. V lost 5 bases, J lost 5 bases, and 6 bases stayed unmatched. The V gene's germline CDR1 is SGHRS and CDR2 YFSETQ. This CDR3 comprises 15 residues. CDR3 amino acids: CASRTLAGGQDTQYF. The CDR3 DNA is TGCGCCAGCAGAACTCTAGCGGGGGGGCAAGATACGCAGTATTTT.